This note documents a single T cell receptor beta chain sequence. The antigen is not known. Deep was the level used in running the assay. Generated by immunoSEQ multiplex PCR, the TCRdb table keeps only in-frame clones and is missing some. The sample carries over a million clones, 95% to 99% recorded once. This CDR3 region has 12 residues. V was trimmed by 5 bases and J by 8 bases, leaving 9 bases between them. Germline CDR1 is SGHTA and CDR2 is FQGNSA. These data come from a study of shared clonotypes between healthy human individuals. Study context: Each donor's CD4 naive and CD4 memory cells filled three plates apiece, CD8 naive two, and CD8 memory one. Regarding the study as a whole: Sequencing depth was expected to affect clonotype sharing among donors. Among non-shared clonotypes, generation probabilities were lower than among those shared by all four donors.

The sequencing sample was made of naive CD4+ T cells sorted from blood. Sample subset: CD45RA+ positively selected. The sequence derives from a man aged 25-45 years in good health. The gene calls are TRBV7-2 and TRBJ1-4; no firm D call. DNA for the CDR3: TGTGCCAGCAGCCGCCCGGGGGAAAAACTGTTTTTT. As protein: CASSRPGEKLFF.